The entry below describes one T cell receptor (beta chain). The antigen is not known. Germline CDR1 reads SGHRS; CDR2 reads YFSETQ. V dropped 4 bases and J dropped 8 bases, with 25 bases sitting between them. This CDR3 contains 17 residues. The repertoire was sequenced with immunoSEQ multiplex PCR; TCRdb's copy has only in-frame clones and lacks some. The sample consists of millions of clones, around nine tenths of them appearing once. The data derive from a study of shared clonotypes between healthy human individuals. Study-level background: The composition of the donors was two women and a few men aged 18 to 49.

Donors were Caucasian adults residing in Nashville, Tennessee, USA. CD4+ cells yielded CD45RA+ naive and CD45RA-negative memory subsets. Findings of the study overall: Clonotypes which were not shared had lower generation probabilities than clonotypes that all four donors shared.

The sequence derives from a man between 18 and 35 years old in good health. Sequencing was performed on naive CD4+ T cells sorted from blood. Specified subset: CD45RA+ positively selected. The chain uses TRBV5-1 and TRBJ1-3, with a possible D match to TRBD1 (6 bases). CDR3 sequence (DNA): TGCGCCAGCAGCCTGGGCTATCGGGGGCTGCTCGGAGACACCATATATTTT. As protein: CASSLGYRGLLGDTIYF.